These T cell receptor beta chains were read from a single sample in a study of T cell repertoires in cytomegalovirus infection. TCRdb analysed the reads with MiXCR anew, one entry per CDR3 protein. There are 250,000 or so distinct CDR3 sequences in the sample; roughly 10% occur only once, and more than 12% lies in the top ten. Sequencing was carried out using PBMCs. These TCRs come from a human donor in good health (CMV status not recorded). Some clones in this sample may be carry-over from other donors' samples. The CDR3 runs from the conserved cysteine through the conserved F or W. D genes are given only for firm matches. Clone size is shown for a subset of rows, as once, few, many or a class of expanded clone.

abundance: few
v_gene: TRBV4-3
d_gene: .
j_gene: TRBJ2-2
CDR3nt: TGCGCCAGCAGCCAAGGGCAGACGAACACCGGGGAGCTGTTTTTT
CDR3aa: CASSQGQTNTGELFF

abundance: many
v_gene: TRBV7-8
d_gene: .
j_gene: TRBJ2-4
CDR3nt: TGTGCCAGCAGCTTTGACGCTATAAACATTCAGTACTTC
CDR3aa: CASSFDAINIQYF

abundance: many
v_gene: TRBV12-3/TRBV12-4
d_gene: .
j_gene: TRBJ2-3
CDR3nt: TGTGCCAGCAGTTTCGGGGGTACCTCTAGCACAGATACGCAGTATTTT
CDR3aa: CASSFGGTSSTDTQYF

abundance: many
v_gene: TRBV29-1
d_gene: .
j_gene: TRBJ1-1
CDR3nt: TGCAGCGTTGAAGAAGGTTCCAGTGAAGCTTTCTTT
CDR3aa: CSVEEGSSEAFF

abundance: many
v_gene: TRBV7-2
d_gene: TRBD1
j_gene: TRBJ2-7
CDR3nt: TGTGCCAGCAGCTCGGACAGGGGCGCCTACGAGCAGTACTTC
CDR3aa: CASSSDRGAYEQYF

abundance: medium-sized
v_gene: TRBV6-2/TRBV6-3
d_gene: .
j_gene: TRBJ1-4
CDR3nt: TGTGCCAGCAGTCCATATGACGACGATGAAAAACTGTTTTTT
CDR3aa: CASSPYDDDEKLFF

abundance: many
v_gene: TRBV7-2
d_gene: .
j_gene: TRBJ2-3
CDR3nt: TGTGCCAGCAGCGACTGGAAGCGCCCAAGAGGTACAGATACGCAGTATTTT
CDR3aa: CASSDWKRPRGTDTQYF

abundance: many
v_gene: TRBV7-9
d_gene: TRBD2
j_gene: TRBJ2-5
CDR3nt: TGTGCCAGCTTCGGGAGCGGGAGGGCCCAAGAGACCCAGTACTTC
CDR3aa: CASFGSGRAQETQYF

abundance: .
v_gene: TRBV2
d_gene: TRBD1
j_gene: TRBJ1-2
CDR3nt: TGTGCCAGCACCTTCGACAGGGCGCTCCTCACCTTC
CDR3aa: CASTFDRALLTF

abundance: many
v_gene: TRBV7-2
d_gene: .
j_gene: TRBJ1-2
CDR3nt: TGTGCCAGCAGCTTAGTTTCAGAACCGAGATACACCTTC
CDR3aa: CASSLVSEPRYTF

abundance: few
v_gene: TRBV20-1
d_gene: .
j_gene: TRBJ2-2
CDR3nt: TGCAGTGCCCCTGCCCGACCAGGGAGGAGGCCCACCGGGGAGCTGTTTTTT
CDR3aa: CSAPARPGRRPTGELFF

abundance: many
v_gene: TRBV7-2
d_gene: .
j_gene: TRBJ2-1
CDR3nt: TGTGCCAGCAGCTTTGGTCCGGGCCGCCAGTTCTTC
CDR3aa: CASSFGPGRQFF

abundance: many
v_gene: TRBV7-2
d_gene: .
j_gene: TRBJ2-3
CDR3nt: TGTGCCAGCAGCTTACAATCGGGGGTCCCCACAGATACGCAGTATTTT
CDR3aa: CASSLQSGVPTDTQYF

abundance: many
v_gene: TRBV7-6
d_gene: .
j_gene: TRBJ1-6
CDR3nt: TGTGCCAGCAGCTTAAATGCTAATTCACCCCTCCACTTT
CDR3aa: CASSLNANSPLHF

abundance: many
v_gene: TRBV7-2
d_gene: .
j_gene: TRBJ2-4
CDR3nt: TGTGCCAGCAGCGCGCTTGAAAAAAACATTCAGTACTTC
CDR3aa: CASSALEKNIQYF

abundance: many
v_gene: TRBV29-1
d_gene: .
j_gene: TRBJ1-1
CDR3nt: TGCAGCGGGAGACAGGAAGGTTACACTGAAGCTTTCTTT
CDR3aa: CSGRQEGYTEAFF

abundance: .
v_gene: TRBV28
d_gene: .
j_gene: TRBJ1-4
CDR3nt: TGTGCCAGCAGTCCGTCCCCGACAGCACCAACTAATGAAAAACTGTTTTTT
CDR3aa: CASSPSPTAPTNEKLFF

abundance: many
v_gene: TRBV12-3/TRBV12-4
d_gene: TRBD1
j_gene: TRBJ2-7
CDR3nt: TGTGCCAGCAGCCAGGGACAGGGCCACGAGCAGTACTTC
CDR3aa: CASSQGQGHEQYF

abundance: .
v_gene: TRBV3-1
d_gene: .
j_gene: TRBJ1-2
CDR3nt: TGTGCCAGCAGCCTACCGGGGAAGGCTTACACCTTC
CDR3aa: CASSLPGKAYTF

abundance: many
v_gene: TRBV7-2
d_gene: TRBD1
j_gene: TRBJ1-2
CDR3nt: TGTGCCAGCAGCTCCCAGAGGGGGCTGGGAGGCTACACCTTC
CDR3aa: CASSSQRGLGGYTF

abundance: few
v_gene: TRBV6-2/TRBV6-3
d_gene: .
j_gene: TRBJ1-1
CDR3nt: TGTGCCAGCACCTCATCGGGGGGTAACACTGAAGCTTTCTTT
CDR3aa: CASTSSGGNTEAFF

abundance: many
v_gene: TRBV6-2/TRBV6-3
d_gene: TRBD2
j_gene: TRBJ2-7
CDR3nt: TGTGCCAGCAATTGGAACGGGAGGGCCGCCCCCTACGAGCAGTACTTC
CDR3aa: CASNWNGRAAPYEQYF

abundance: many
v_gene: TRBV7-2
d_gene: .
j_gene: TRBJ2-3
CDR3nt: TGTGCCAGCAGCCCCGGGGGACCGAGTTTGGGTACGCAGTATTTT
CDR3aa: CASSPGGPSLGTQYF

abundance: .
v_gene: TRBV12-3/TRBV12-4
d_gene: TRBD1
j_gene: TRBJ1-6
CDR3nt: TGTGCCAGCAGCCGGACAGGGTTTTCACCCCTCCACTTT
CDR3aa: CASSRTGFSPLHF

abundance: many
v_gene: TRBV7-2
d_gene: .
j_gene: TRBJ2-5
CDR3nt: TGTGCCAGCAGCTTATACGAGACCCAGTACTTC
CDR3aa: CASSLYETQYF

abundance: many
v_gene: TRBV7-2
d_gene: .
j_gene: TRBJ2-5
CDR3nt: TGTGCCAGCAGCTACTCCTGGATAGAGACCCAGTACTTC
CDR3aa: CASSYSWIETQYF

abundance: many
v_gene: TRBV28
d_gene: .
j_gene: TRBJ1-4
CDR3nt: TGTGCCAGCAGTTATCATGGTCGGGGAGAAAAACTGTTTTTT
CDR3aa: CASSYHGRGEKLFF

abundance: many
v_gene: TRBV12-3/TRBV12-4
d_gene: TRBD1
j_gene: TRBJ2-5
CDR3nt: TGTGCCAGCAGTGCCAGGGGGCGAGAGACCCAGTACTTC
CDR3aa: CASSARGRETQYF

abundance: many
v_gene: TRBV7-8
d_gene: .
j_gene: TRBJ1-4
CDR3nt: TGTGCCAGCAGACCCTGGGCAGCTTCTAATGAAAAACTGTTTTTT
CDR3aa: CASRPWAASNEKLFF

abundance: many
v_gene: TRBV7-2
d_gene: TRBD2
j_gene: TRBJ2-7
CDR3nt: TGTGCCAGCGGGAGGGGCGGTTCCTACGAGCAGTACTTC
CDR3aa: CASGRGGSYEQYF

abundance: .
v_gene: TRBV6-1
d_gene: TRBD1
j_gene: TRBJ1-1
CDR3nt: TGTGCCAGCAGCCGCGGACAGGGGGTGCGCAACACTGAAGCTTTCTTT
CDR3aa: CASSRGQGVRNTEAFF

abundance: .
v_gene: TRBV11-3
d_gene: .
j_gene: TRBJ2-2
CDR3nt: TGTGCCAGCAGCCGTGAATTCGGGGAGCTGTTTTTT
CDR3aa: CASSREFGELFF

abundance: many
v_gene: TRBV7-2
d_gene: .
j_gene: TRBJ1-5
CDR3nt: TGTGCCAGCAGCTTCCATGGGGGGGGTGAGCAGCCCCAGCATTTT
CDR3aa: CASSFHGGGEQPQHF

abundance: many
v_gene: TRBV29-1
d_gene: .
j_gene: TRBJ1-1
CDR3nt: TGCAGCGCGCCGGTTGGGGAGACTGAAGCTTTCTTT
CDR3aa: CSAPVGETEAFF

abundance: .
v_gene: TRBV29-1
d_gene: .
j_gene: TRBJ1-5
CDR3nt: TGCAGCGTTGGTGAAGGGGTTTTGGGAAATCAGCCCCAGCATTTT
CDR3aa: CSVGEGVLGNQPQHF

abundance: many
v_gene: TRBV30
d_gene: .
j_gene: TRBJ1-1
CDR3nt: TGTGCCTGGAGTGCCCCAAACACTGAAGCTTTCTTT
CDR3aa: CAWSAPNTEAFF

abundance: few
v_gene: TRBV19
d_gene: TRBD2
j_gene: TRBJ2-7
CDR3nt: TGTGCCAGTAGTATGCGATCCGGGGGGGGACCCTACGAGCAGTACTTC
CDR3aa: CASSMRSGGGPYEQYF

abundance: .
v_gene: TRBV10-3
d_gene: TRBD1
j_gene: TRBJ1-2
CDR3nt: TGTGCCATCAGTGATACGGACAGGGGAGACTATGGCTACACCTTC
CDR3aa: CAISDTDRGDYGYTF

abundance: many
v_gene: TRBV7-2
d_gene: TRBD1
j_gene: TRBJ2-7
CDR3nt: TGTGCCAGCAGACTTACAGGGGCCCACGAGCAGTACTTC
CDR3aa: CASRLTGAHEQYF

abundance: many
v_gene: TRBV7-2
d_gene: .
j_gene: TRBJ1-1
CDR3nt: TGTGCCAGCAGCCGTCCACCGGCCCCGAACACTGAAGCTTTCTTT
CDR3aa: CASSRPPAPNTEAFF

abundance: .
v_gene: TRBV7-4
d_gene: .
j_gene: TRBJ2-1
CDR3nt: TGTGCCAGCAGCCCGGACGGGTTGGGTTACAATGAGCAGTTCTTC
CDR3aa: CASSPDGLGYNEQFF

abundance: many
v_gene: TRBV28
d_gene: TRBD1
j_gene: TRBJ1-1
CDR3nt: TGTGCCGGAAAACGGACAGGGATTGGCACTGAAGCTTTCTTT
CDR3aa: CAGKRTGIGTEAFF

abundance: few
v_gene: TRBV18
d_gene: .
j_gene: TRBJ1-5
CDR3nt: TGTGCCAGCTCACCGGCGGAGTATAGCAATCAGCCCCAGCATTTT
CDR3aa: CASSPAEYSNQPQHF

abundance: many
v_gene: TRBV11-2
d_gene: TRBD1
j_gene: TRBJ2-5
CDR3nt: TGTGCCAGCAGCACAGGGGGCGGGGAAGAGACCCAGTACTTC
CDR3aa: CASSTGGGEETQYF

abundance: medium-sized
v_gene: TRBV7-2
d_gene: TRBD1
j_gene: TRBJ1-1
CDR3nt: TGTGCCAGCAGCTTAGTTGGGACAGCTAACACTGAAGCTTTCTTT
CDR3aa: CASSLVGTANTEAFF